This TCR beta chain comes out of a study of beta chain features in type 1 diabetes. Whole-study context: The study found patients and healthy donors alike in age, gender and cell yields. Examined across all samples were some 99 million sorted cells. Study outcomes and limitations: The question left open here concerned HLA type influencing TCRB rearrangement.

This CDR3 contains 17 residues. The ends were cut back, 6 bases at V and 4 bases at J, with 22 bases in the middle. Germline lookup yields CDR1 SGHVS and CDR2 FQNEAQ. Reverse transcription of all isolated RNA meant that expressed TCRB transcripts were sequenced. Sequenced by immunoSEQ multiplex PCR; TCRdb stores in-frame clones only, minus some. The table shows roughly 230,000 clones, with over 7.5% occurring only once. Turning to this clone: Antigen unknown.

The gene calls are TRBV7-8 and TRBJ2-1, with D unresolved. The sample comprised naive CD4+ T cells from blood. The receptor was derived from a woman younger than 35 in good health. In nucleotides, the CDR3 is TGTGCCAGCAGGCCCCCCGTTGGGCTCCGCTCTTACAATGAGCAGTTCTTC. This gives the protein CASRPPVGLRSYNEQFF. Complete variable domain (other parts from reference TRBV7-8 and TRBJ2-1): GAGVSQSPRYKVAKRGQDVALRCDPISGHVSLFWYQQALGQGPEFLTYFQNEAQLDKSGLPSDRFFAERPEGSVSTLKIQRTQQEDSAVYLCASRPPVGLRSYNEQFFGPGTRLTVL.